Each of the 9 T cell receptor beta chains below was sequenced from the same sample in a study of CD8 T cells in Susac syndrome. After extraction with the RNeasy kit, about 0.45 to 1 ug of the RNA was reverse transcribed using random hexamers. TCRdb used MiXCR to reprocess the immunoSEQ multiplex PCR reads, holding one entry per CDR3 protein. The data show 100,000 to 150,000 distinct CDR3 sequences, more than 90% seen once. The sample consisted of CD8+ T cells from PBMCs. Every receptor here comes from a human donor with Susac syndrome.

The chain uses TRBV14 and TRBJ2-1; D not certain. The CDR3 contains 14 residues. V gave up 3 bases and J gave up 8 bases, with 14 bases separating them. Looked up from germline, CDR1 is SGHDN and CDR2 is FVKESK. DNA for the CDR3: TGTGCCAGCAGCCAGCTTGCGTCTGGCGATGAGCAGTTCTTC. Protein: CASSQLASGDEQFF.

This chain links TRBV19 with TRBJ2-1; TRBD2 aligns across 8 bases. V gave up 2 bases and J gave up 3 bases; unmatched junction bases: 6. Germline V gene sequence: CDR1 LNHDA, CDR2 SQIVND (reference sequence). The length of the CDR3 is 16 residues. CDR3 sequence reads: CASSIRSTSGYNEQFF. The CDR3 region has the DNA TGTGCCAGTAGTATAAGGTCAACTAGCGGCTACAATGAGCAGTTCTTC.

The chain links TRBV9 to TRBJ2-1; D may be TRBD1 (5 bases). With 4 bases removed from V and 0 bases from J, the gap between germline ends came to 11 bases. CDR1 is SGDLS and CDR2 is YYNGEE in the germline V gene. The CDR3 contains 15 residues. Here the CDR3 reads CASSSDTRSYNEQFF. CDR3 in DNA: TGTGCCAGCAGCTCGGACACCCGCTCCTACAATGAGCAGTTCTTC.

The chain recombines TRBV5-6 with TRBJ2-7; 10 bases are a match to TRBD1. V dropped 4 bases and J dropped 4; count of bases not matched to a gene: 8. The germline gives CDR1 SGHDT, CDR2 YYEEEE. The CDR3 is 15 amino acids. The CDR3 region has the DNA TGTGCCAGCAGCGTTACCGGGACAGGGGCGTACGAGCAGTACTTC. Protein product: CASSVTGTGAYEQYF.

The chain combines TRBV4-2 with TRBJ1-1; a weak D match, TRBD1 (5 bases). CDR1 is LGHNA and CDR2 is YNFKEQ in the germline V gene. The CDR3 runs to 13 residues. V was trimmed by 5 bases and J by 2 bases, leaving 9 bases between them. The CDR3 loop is CASSSTDNTEAFF. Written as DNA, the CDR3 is TGTGCCAGCAGCTCGACAGACAACACTGAAGCTTTCTTT.

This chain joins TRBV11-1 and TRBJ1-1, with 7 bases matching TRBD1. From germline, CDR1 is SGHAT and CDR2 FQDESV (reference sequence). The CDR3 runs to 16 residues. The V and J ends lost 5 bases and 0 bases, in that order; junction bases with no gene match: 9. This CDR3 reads CASSREAGQMNTEAFF. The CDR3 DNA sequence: TGTGCCAGCAGCCGTGAGGCGGGACAGATGAACACTGAAGCTTTCTTT.

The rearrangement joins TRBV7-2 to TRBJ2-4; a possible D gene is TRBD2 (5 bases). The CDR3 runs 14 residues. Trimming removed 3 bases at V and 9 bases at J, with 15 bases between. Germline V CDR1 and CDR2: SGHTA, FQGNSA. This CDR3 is CASSLSTSSGIQYF. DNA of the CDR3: TGTGCCAGCAGCTTGAGTACTAGTTCGGGCATTCAGTACTTC.

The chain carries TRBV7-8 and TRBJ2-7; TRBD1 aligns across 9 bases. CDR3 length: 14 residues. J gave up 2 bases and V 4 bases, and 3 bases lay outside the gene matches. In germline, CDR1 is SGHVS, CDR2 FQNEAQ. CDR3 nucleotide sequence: TGTGCCAGCAGCTCACAGGGGGCTGCCTACGAGCAGTACTTC. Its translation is CASSSQGAAYEQYF.

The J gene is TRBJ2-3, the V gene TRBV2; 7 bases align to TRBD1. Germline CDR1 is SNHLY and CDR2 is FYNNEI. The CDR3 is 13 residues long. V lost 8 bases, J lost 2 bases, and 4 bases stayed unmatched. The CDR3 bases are TGTGCCAGCGAGACAGGGATCACAGATACGCAGTATTTT. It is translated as CASETGITDTQYF.